This T cell receptor (beta chain) appears in the sequencing data of a study of blood T cell repertoires in COVID-19. About the study: From T cells, B-cell-depleted T cells, or PBMCs came the material, which was cDNA or gDNA.

The CDR3 is 17 amino acids. Germline V gene data show CDR1 as SGHRS and CDR2 as YFSETQ. The ends lost 4 bases at V and 0 bases at J; junction bases unmatched: 7. Original analysis: Reference gene primer amplification gave nucleated cell count estimates. Libraries were prepared by immunoSEQ multiplex PCR; TCRdb keeps only in-frame clonotypes and omits some of them. D and trimming were read from the DNA, whereas the V and J calls and clone size are those reported in that table. The table has hundreds of thousands of clones, around 89% seen once. Specimen: PBMCs or T cells enriched from blood (not recorded which). This receptor was obtained from a man aged 18 to 35 who had recovered from COVID-19. The chain has TRBV5-1 and TRBJ2-6, with 7 bases identical to TRBD1. Here the CDR3 DNA reads TGCGCCAGCAGCCCGGGGACAGTCGGCTCTGGGGCCAACGTCCTGACTTTC. It encodes CASSPGTVGSGANVLTF.